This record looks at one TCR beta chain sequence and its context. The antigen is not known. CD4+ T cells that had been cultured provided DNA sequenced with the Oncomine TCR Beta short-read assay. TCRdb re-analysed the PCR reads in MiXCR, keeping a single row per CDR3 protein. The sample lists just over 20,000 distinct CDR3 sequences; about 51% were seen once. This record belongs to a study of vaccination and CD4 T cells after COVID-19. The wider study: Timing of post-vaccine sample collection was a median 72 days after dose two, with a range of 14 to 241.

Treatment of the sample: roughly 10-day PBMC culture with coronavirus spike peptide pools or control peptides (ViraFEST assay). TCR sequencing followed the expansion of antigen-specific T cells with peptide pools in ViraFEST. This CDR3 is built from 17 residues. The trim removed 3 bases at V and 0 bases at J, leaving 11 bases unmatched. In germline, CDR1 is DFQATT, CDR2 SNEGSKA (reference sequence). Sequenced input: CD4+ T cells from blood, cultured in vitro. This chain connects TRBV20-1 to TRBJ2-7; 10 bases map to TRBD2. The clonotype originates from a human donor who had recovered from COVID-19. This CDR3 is CSASYPSGGPSSYEQYF. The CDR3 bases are TGCAGTGCTAGCTATCCTAGCGGGGGCCCAAGCTCCTACGAGCAGTACTTC.